Sequencing of this TCR beta chain was carried out in a study of T cells expressing NK-cell markers (dated by TCRdb to about 2020). Regarding the research as a whole: Three sorted T-cell subsets (CD3+CD56+NKG2C+, CD3+CD56+NKG2C- and CD3+CD56-NKG2C+) from eight donors had their TCR beta-chain repertoires profiled. Sequencing of the libraries produced 2 x 150 bp reads on Illumina HiSeq 2000/2500, MiSeq or NextSeq. All eight donors whose samples were sequenced were randomly selected healthy volunteers, three of them men and five women. Among the eight sequenced donors, seven were HCMV-seropositive and one was HCMV-seronegative.

TCRdb names Illumina HiSeq 2000 as the instrument used. 5'RACE template switching, by which a universal primer site and unique molecular identifiers were added, was used to make TCR beta cDNA libraries. Priming for cDNA synthesis came from the TCR beta constant segment, and two successive PCR amplification steps followed. As for the authors' bioinformatics: MIGEC was used to demultiplex reads and group reads by UMI, and MiTCR was used to assemble and quantify clonotypes. To remove erroneous sequences, TCR cDNA sequences were retained only when supported by two or more reads. Downstream repertoire analysis used the tcR package, and clonotypes were matched across fractions by CDR3 nucleotide sequence plus V segment. VDJmatch was used to annotate antigen specificity against VDJdb, with one amino acid substitution in CDR3 permitted. TCRdb reprocessed the reads and lists each CDR3 protein sequence as a single entry, with no DNA. These V and J calls rely on TCRdb rather than the paper's analysis. The sample table on file contains approximately 550,000 distinct CDR3 sequences. Roughly 3.4% of the sample goes to the ten largest clones.

The paper as a whole reports these results and caveats: Those dominant clonotypes were again the most abundant among CD3+CD56-NKG2C+ cells in several donors, at about 28.3-60.1%. Whether the expanded NKG2C-expressing T cell clones were specific for HCMV antigens remained unclear. In six donors, the dominant CD3+CD56+NKG2C+ clonotypes ranked among the top 10 CD8+ clonotypes, making up 1.0-7.0% of CD8+ T cells.

A commercial ELISA kit detecting HCMV-specific IgG in serum was used to determine HCMV serostatus. Ficoll density gradient centrifugation was used to isolate peripheral blood mononuclear cells from blood. Reading the germline V gene gives CDR1 SGDLS and CDR2 YYNGEE. Including the terminal cysteine and phenylalanine, the CDR3 comprises 13 residues. No DNA is recorded. Regarding this clonotype: This clone's antigen is unknown.

The chain is encoded by TRBV9 joined to TRBJ2-5. This receptor was taken from a man aged 18 to 30 in good health. Donor details come from another sample of the same person, matched by shared clones. Sequencing used blood T cells: a sorted CD56 or NKG2C T cell subset, CD4+ or CD8+ T cells, or bulk PBMC T cells (not recorded which). The CDR3 here reads CASSVDGAGTQYF.